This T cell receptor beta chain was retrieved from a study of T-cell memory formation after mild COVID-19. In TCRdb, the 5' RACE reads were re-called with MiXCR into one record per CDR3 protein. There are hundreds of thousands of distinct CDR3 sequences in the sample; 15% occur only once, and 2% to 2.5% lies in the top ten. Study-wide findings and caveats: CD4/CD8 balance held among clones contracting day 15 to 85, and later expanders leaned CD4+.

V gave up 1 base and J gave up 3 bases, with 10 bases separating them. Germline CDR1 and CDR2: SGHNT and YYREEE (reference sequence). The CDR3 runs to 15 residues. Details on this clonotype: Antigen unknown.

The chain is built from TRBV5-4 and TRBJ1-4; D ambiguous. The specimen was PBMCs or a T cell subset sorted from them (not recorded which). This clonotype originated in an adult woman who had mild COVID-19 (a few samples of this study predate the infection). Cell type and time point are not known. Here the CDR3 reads CASSLPGSANEKLFF. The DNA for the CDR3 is TGTGCCAGCAGCTTGCCGGGGTCGGCTAATGAAAAACTGTTTTTT.